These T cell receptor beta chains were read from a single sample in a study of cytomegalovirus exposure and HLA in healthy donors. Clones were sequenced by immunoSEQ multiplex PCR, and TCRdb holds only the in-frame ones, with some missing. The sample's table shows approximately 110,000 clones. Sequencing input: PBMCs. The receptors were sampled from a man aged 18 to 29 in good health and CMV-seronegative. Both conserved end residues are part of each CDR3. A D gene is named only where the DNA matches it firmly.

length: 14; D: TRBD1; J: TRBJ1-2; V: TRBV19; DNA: TGTGCCAGTAGTAAACGGGACAGCTTCTATGGCTACACCTTC; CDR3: CASSKRDSFYGYTF
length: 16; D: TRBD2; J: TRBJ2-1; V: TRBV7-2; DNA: TGTGCCAGCAGCTTAGGGACTAGCGGGAGGTTCAATGAGCAGTTCTTC; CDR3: CASSLGTSGRFNEQFF
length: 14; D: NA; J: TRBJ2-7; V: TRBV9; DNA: TGTGCCAGCAGCCCAGACAGTTACTCCTACGAGCAGTACTTC; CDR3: CASSPDSYSYEQYF
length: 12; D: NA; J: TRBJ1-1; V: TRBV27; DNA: TGTGCCAGCGGCTGGGCCCAGGGCGAGGCTTTCTTT; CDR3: CASGWAQGEAFF
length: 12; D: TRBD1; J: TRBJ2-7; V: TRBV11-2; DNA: TGTGCCAGTCGGACAGGGCGTTACGAGCAGTACTTC; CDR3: CASRTGRYEQYF
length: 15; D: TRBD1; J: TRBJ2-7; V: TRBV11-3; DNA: TGTGCCAGCAGCTTATTCGGGACAGGGCCCTACGAGCAGTACTTC; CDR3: CASSLFGTGPYEQYF
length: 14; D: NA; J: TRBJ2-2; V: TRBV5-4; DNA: TGTGCCAGCAGCTTGGCCGACTTCACCGGGGAGCTGTTTTTT; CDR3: CASSLADFTGELFF
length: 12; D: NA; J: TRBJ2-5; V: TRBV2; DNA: TGTGCCAGCAGTGAAGGGGAGGAGACCCAGTACTTC; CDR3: CASSEGEETQYF
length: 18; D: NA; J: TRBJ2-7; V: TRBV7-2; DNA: TGTGCCAGCAGCCTAGACCTTAGCGGAAGGTTCCTCTCCTACGAGCAGTACTTC; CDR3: CASSLDLSGRFLSYEQYF
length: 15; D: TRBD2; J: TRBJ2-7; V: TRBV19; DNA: TGTGCCAGTACCACACGGGCGGGAGGTCCCTACGAGCAGTACTTC; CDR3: CASTTRAGGPYEQYF
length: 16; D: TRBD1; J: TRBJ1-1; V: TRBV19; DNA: TGTGCCAGTCAGAGGGTAAACAGGGGCCGGAACACTGAAGCTTTCTTT; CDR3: CASQRVNRGRNTEAFF
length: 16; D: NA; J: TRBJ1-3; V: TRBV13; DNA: TGTGCCAGCAGCTTAGTTGGCGGATCCTCTGGAAACACCATATATTTT; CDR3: CASSLVGGSSGNTIYF
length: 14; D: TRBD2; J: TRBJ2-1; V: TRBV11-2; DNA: TGTGCCAGCAGCGCTATGGCGGGGGGAGGTTCCTTGTTCTTC; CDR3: CASSAMAGGGSLFF
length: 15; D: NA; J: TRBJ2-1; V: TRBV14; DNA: TGTGCCAGCAGCCGAAGGGGGACACTATACAATGAGCAGTTCTTC; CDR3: CASSRRGTLYNEQFF
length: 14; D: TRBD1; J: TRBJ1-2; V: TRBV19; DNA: TGTGCCACCCACGGGGGCGGGACAGGGCGTAAGGCCACCTTC; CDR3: CATHGGGTGRKATF
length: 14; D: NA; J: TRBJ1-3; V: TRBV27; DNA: TGTGCCAGCAGTTTCTCAGGATCGGCAAACACCATATATTTT; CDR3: CASSFSGSANTIYF
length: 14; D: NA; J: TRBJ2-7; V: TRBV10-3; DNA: TGTGCCATCAGTGTGAGCGGGCCTTCCTACGAGCAGTACTTC; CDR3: CAISVSGPSYEQYF
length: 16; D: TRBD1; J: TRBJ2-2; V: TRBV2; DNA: TGTGCCAGCAGTGCCCAGGGACAGGGGAACACCGGGGAGCTGTTTTTT; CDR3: CASSAQGQGNTGELFF
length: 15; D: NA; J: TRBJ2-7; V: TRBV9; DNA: TGTGCCAGCAGCGTAGGTGGCACCATCTCCTACGAGCAGTACTTC; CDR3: CASSVGGTISYEQYF
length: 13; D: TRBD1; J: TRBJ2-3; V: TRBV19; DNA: TGTGCCAGTAGGGGGACAGTCACAGATACGCAGTATTTT; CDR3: CASRGTVTDTQYF
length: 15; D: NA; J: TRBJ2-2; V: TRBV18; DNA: TGTGCCAGCTCAGAAAGCCTGAGGGGGACCGGGGAGCTGTTTTTT; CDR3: CASSESLRGTGELFF
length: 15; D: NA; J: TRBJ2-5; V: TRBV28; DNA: TGTGCCAGCAGTTCGGCCCTAGTTCACCGAGAGACCCAGTACTTC; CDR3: CASSSALVHRETQYF
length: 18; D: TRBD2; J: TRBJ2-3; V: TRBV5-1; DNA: TGCGCCAGCAGCGGCCTAGCGGGAGGGATCACACAAACAGATACGCAGTATTTT; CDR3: CASSGLAGGITQTDTQYF
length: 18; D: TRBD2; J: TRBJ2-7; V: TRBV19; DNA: TGTGCCAGTAGTATAGGGGCTAGCGGGGGGAGGAGCTCCTACGAGCAGTACTTC; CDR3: CASSIGASGGRSSYEQYF
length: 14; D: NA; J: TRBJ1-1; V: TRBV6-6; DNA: TGTGCCAGCACCTCTTCGGGTAAGGCGAGAGGAGCTTTCTTT; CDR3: CASTSSGKARGAFF
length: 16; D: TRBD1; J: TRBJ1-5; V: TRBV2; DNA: TGTGCCAGCAGCCCGGACAGGGCGTATAGCAATCAGCCCCAGCATTTT; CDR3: CASSPDRAYSNQPQHF
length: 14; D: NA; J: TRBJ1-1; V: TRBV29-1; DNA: TGCAGCGTCCACCAAGGAGGCGGGAACACTGAAGCTTTCTTT; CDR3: CSVHQGGGNTEAFF
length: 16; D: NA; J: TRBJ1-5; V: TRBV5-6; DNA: TGTGCCAGCAGCTTGGGGGCAGGGGCGGTCAATCAGCCCCAGCATTTT; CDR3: CASSLGAGAVNQPQHF
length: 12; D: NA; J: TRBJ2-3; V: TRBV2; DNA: TGCGCCAGCTTACGGTCTTGGGATACGCAGTATTTT; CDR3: CASLRSWDTQYF
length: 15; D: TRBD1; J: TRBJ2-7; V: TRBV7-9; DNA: TGTGCCAGCAGCTTAGGGGACAGGGTGCACTACGAGCAGTACTTC; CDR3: CASSLGDRVHYEQYF
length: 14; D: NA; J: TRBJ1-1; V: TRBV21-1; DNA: TGTGCCAGCAGCAAAGTGGACACCCCGACTGAAGCTTTCTTT; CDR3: CASSKVDTPTEAFF
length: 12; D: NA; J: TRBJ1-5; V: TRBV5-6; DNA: TGTGCCAGCAGCTTGGGGGAGGGACCCCAGCATTTT; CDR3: CASSLGEGPQHF
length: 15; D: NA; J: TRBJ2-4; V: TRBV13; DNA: TGTGCCAGCAGGAACTCCGGACTTGGCAAAAACATTCAGTACTTC; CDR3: CASRNSGLGKNIQYF
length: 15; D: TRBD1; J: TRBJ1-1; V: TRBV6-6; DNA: TGTGCCAGCAGTTACTCAGGACAGGGGGCGACTGAAGCTTTCTTT; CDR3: CASSYSGQGATEAFF
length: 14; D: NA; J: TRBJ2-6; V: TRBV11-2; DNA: TGTGCCAGCAGCTTCGCGATGGGGGCCAACGTCCTGACTTTC; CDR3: CASSFAMGANVLTF
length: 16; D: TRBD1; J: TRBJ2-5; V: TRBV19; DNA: TGTGCCAGTAGTAAAACCGGGACAGGAGTAATAGAGACCCAGTACTTC; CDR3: CASSKTGTGVIETQYF
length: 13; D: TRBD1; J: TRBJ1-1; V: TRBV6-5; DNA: TGTGCCAGCATCGGACAGGGATTCTTGGAAGCTTTCTTT; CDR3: CASIGQGFLEAFF
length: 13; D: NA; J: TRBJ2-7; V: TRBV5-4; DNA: TGTGCCAGCAGCTTACTAGCCGAGGACGAGCAGTACTTC; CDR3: CASSLLAEDEQYF
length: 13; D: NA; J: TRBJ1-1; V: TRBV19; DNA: TGTGCCAGTCGACCCCTCGGGGAGAATGAAGCTTTCTTT; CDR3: CASRPLGENEAFF
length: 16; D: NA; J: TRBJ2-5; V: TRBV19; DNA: TGTGCCAGTAGCCCGGAGGAGGGGCTGAGTCAAGAGACCCAGTACTTC; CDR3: CASSPEEGLSQETQYF
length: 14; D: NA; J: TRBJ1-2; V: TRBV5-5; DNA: TGTGCCAGCAGCTTGGTTGGGGGGAGCTATGGCTACACCTTC; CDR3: CASSLVGGSYGYTF
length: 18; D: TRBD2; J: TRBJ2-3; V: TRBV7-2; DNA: TGTGCCAGCAGCTCCCAGACTAGCGGGAGAGTCTTTACAGATACGCAGTATTTT; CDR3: CASSSQTSGRVFTDTQYF
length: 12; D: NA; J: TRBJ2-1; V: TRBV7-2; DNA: TGTGCCAGCAGCTTACAGGGCTGGGAGCAGTTCTTC; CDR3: CASSLQGWEQFF
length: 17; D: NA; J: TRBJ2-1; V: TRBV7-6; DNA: TGTGCCAGCAGCCGCCTGGGCCACGGAACCTCGGACAATGAGCAGTTCTTC; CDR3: CASSRLGHGTSDNEQFF
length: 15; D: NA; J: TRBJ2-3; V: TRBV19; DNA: TGTGCCAGTAGTATAGATCTCGGGAGTCGAGATACGCAGTATTTT; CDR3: CASSIDLGSRDTQYF
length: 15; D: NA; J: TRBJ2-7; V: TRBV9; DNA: TGTGCCAGCAGCGTAGGGGACTCTAGGGCCTACGAGCAGTACTTC; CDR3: CASSVGDSRAYEQYF
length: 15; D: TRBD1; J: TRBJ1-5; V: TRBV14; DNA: TGTGCCAGCAGCTCCTCACAGGGGGAAAATCAGCCCCAGCATTTT; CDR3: CASSSSQGENQPQHF